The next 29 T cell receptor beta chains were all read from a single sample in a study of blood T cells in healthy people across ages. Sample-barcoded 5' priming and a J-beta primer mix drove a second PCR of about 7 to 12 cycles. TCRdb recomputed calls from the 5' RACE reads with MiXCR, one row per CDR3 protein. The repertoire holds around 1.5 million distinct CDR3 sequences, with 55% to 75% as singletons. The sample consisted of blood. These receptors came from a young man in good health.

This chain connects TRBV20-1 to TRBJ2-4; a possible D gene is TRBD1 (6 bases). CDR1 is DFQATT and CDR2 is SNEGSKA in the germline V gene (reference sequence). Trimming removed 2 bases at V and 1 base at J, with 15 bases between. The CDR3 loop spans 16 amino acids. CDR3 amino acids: CSARQTGRLAKNIQYF. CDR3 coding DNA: TGCAGTGCTAGACAGACAGGAAGGTTGGCCAAAAACATTCAGTACTTC.

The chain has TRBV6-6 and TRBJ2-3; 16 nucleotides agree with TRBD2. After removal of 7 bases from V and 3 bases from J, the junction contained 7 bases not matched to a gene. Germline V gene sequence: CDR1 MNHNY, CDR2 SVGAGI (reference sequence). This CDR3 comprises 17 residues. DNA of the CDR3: TGTGCCAGCAAGACGGGACTAGCGGGAGGGGAGACAGATACGCAGTATTTT. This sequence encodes CASKTGLAGGETDTQYF.

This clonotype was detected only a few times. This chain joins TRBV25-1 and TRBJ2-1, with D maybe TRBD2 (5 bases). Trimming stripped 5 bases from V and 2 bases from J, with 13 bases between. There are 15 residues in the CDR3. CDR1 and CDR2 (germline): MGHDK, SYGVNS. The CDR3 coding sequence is TGTGCCAGCAGTCTGGTCGGGGATACCTACAATGAGCAGTTCTTC. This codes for CASSLVGDTYNEQFF.

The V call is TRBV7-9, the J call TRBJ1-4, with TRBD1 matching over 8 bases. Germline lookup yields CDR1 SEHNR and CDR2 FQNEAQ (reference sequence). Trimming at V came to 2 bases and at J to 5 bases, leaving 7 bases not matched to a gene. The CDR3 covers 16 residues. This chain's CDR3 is CASSLSSSGGNEKLFF. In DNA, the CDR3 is TGTGCCAGCAGCTTATCAAGTTCAGGGGGCAATGAAAAACTGTTTTTT.

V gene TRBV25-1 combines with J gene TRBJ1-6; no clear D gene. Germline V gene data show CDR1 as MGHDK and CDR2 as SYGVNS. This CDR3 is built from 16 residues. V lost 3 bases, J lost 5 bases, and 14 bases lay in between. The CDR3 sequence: CASSETSHLNNSPLHF. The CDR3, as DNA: TGTGCCAGCAGTGAGACATCCCACCTGAATAATTCACCCCTCCACTTT.

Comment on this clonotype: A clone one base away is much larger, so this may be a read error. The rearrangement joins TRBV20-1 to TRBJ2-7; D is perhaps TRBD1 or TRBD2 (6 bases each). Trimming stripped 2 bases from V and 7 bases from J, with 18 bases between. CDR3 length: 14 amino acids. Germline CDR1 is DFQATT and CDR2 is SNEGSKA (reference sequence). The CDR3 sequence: CSARLPGRDNEQYF. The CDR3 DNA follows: TGCAGTGCTAGATTGCCAGGGCGGGACAATGAGCAGTACTTC.

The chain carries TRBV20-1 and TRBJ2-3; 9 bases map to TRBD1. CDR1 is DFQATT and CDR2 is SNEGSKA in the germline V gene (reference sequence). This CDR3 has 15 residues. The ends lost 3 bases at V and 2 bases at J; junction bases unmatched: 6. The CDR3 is CSARADRGATDTQYF. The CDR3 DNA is TGCAGTGCTAGGGCGGACAGGGGCGCCACAGATACGCAGTATTTT.

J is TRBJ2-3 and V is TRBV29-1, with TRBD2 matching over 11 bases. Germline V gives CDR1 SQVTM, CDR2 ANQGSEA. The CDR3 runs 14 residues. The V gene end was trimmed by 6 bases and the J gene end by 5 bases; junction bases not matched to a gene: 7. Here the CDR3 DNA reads TGCAGCGTCGAACTAGCGGGGGCAGTAGATACGCAGTATTTT. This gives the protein CSVELAGAVDTQYF.

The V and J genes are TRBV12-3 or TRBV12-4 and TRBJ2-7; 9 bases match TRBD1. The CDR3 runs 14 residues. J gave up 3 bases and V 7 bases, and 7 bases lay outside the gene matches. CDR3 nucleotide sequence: TGTGCCAGCACCAAGGGACAGGGAAGCTACGAGCAGTACTTC. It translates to CASTKGQGSYEQYF.

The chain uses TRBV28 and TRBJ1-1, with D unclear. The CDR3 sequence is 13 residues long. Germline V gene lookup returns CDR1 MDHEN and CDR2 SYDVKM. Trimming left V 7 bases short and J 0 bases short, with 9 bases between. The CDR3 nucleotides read TGTGCCAGCATGGCCGGAGTGAACACTGAAGCTTTCTTT. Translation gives CASMAGVNTEAFF.

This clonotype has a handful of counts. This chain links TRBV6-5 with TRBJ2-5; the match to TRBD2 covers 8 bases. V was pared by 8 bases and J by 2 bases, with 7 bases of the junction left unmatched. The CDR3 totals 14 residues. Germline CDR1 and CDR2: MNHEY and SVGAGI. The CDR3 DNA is TGTGCCAGCCCTAGCGGGCCGGCTCAAGAGACCCAGTACTTC. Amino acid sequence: CASPSGPAQETQYF.

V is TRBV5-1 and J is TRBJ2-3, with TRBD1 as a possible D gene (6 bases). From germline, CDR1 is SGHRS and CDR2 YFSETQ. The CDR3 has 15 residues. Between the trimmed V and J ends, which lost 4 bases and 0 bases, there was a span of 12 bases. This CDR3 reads CASSNGQKSTDTQYF. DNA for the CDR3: TGCGCCAGCAGCAACGGACAGAAGAGCACAGATACGCAGTATTTT.

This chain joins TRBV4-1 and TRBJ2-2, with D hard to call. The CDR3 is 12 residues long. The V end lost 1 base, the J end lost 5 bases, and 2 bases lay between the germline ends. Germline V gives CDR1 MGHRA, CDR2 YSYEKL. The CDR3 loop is CASSQATGELFF. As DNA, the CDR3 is TGCGCCAGCAGCCAAGCTACCGGGGAGCTGTTTTTT.

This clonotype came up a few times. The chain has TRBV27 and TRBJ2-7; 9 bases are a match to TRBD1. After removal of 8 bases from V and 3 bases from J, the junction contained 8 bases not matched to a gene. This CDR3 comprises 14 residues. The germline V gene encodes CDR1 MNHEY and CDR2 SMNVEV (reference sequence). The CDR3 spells CASGTAGQGYEQYF. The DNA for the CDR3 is TGTGCCAGCGGCACCGCGGGACAGGGCTACGAGCAGTACTTC.

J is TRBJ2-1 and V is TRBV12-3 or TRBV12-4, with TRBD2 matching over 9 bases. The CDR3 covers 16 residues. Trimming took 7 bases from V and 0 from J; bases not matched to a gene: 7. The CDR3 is CASTAGGPGSYNEQFF. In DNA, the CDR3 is TGTGCCAGCACTGCGGGGGGGCCCGGCTCCTACAATGAGCAGTTCTTC.

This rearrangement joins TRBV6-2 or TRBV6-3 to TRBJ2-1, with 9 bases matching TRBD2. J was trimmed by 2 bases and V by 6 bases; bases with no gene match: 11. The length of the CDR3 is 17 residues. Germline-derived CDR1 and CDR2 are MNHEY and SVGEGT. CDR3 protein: CASRTLGLAGTYNEQFF. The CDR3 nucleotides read TGTGCCAGCAGGACCTTAGGCCTAGCGGGAACCTACAATGAGCAGTTCTTC.

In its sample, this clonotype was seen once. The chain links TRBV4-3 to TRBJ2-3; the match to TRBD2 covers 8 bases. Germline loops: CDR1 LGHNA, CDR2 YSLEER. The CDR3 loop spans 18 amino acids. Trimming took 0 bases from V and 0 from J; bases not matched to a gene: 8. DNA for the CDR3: TGCGCCAGCAGCCAAGACACTAGCGGAAACCCTAGCACAGATACGCAGTATTTT. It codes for CASSQDTSGNPSTDTQYF.

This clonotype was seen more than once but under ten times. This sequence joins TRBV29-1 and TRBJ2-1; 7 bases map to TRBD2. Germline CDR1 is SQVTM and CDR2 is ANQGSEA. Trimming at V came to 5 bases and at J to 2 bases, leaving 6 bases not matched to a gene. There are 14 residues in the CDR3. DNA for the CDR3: TGCAGCGTTAACGGGGGGTCGACCTACAATGAGCAGTTCTTC. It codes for CSVNGGSTYNEQFF.

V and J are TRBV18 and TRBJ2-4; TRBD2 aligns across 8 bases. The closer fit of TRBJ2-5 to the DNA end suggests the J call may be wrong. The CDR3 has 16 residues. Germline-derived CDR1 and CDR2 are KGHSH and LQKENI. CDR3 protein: CASSLTSGASEETQYF. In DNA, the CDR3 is TGTGCCAGCTCACTCACTAGCGGAGCTTCTGAAGAGACCCAGTACTTC.

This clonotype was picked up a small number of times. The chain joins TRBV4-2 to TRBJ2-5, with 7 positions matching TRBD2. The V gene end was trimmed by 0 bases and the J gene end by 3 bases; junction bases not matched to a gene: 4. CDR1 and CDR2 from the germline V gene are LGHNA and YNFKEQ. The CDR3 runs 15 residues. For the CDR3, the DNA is TGTGCCAGCAGCCAAGATGAGGGGAGGGAAGAGACCCAGTACTTC. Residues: CASSQDEGREETQYF.

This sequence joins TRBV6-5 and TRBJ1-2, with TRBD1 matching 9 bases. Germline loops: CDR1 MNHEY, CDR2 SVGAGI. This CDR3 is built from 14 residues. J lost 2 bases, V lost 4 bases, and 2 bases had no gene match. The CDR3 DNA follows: TGTGCCAGCAGTTGGGACAGGGAGAACTATGGCTACACCTTC. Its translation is CASSWDRENYGYTF.

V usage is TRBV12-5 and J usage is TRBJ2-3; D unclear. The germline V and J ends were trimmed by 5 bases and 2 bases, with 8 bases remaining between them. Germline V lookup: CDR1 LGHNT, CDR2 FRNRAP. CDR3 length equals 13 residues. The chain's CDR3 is CASGPLITDTQYF. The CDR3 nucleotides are TGTGCTAGTGGTCCCCTTATCACAGATACGCAGTATTTT.

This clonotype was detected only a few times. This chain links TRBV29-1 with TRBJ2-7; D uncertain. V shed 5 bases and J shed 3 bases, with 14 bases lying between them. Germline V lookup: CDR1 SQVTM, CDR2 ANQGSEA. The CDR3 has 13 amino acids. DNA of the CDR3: TGCAGCGTTTTATCCTCTGGGCACTACGAGCAGTACTTC. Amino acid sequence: CSVLSSGHYEQYF.

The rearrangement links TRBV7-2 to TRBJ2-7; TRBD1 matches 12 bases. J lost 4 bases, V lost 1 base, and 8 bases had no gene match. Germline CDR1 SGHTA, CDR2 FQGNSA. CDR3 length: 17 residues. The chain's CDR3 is CASSLGGGGQGAYEQYF. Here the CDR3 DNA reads TGTGCCAGCAGCTTAGGGGGCGGGGGACAGGGGGCGTACGAGCAGTACTTC.

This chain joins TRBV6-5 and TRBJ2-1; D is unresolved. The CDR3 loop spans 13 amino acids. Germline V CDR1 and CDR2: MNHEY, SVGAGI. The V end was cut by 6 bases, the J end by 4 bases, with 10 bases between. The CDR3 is CASSTREYNEQFF. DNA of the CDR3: TGTGCCAGCAGCACCAGAGAGTACAATGAGCAGTTCTTC.

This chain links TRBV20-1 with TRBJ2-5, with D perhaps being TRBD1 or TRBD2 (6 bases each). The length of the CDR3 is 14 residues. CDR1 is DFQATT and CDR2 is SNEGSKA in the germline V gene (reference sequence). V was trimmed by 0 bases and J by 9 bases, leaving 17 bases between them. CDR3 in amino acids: CSARDTRGPGAQYF. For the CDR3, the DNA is TGCAGTGCTAGAGATACCAGGGGCCCGGGGGCCCAGTACTTC.

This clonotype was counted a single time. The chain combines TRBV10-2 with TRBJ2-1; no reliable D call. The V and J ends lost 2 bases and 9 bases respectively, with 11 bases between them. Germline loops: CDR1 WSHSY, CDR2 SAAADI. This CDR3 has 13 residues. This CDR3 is CASSERVVTEQFF. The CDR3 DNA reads TGCGCCAGCAGTGAGAGGGTCGTGACTGAGCAGTTCTTC.

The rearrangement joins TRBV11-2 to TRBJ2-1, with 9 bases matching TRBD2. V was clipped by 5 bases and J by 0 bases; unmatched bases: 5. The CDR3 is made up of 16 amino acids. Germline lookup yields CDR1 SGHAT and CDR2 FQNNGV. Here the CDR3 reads CASSPWTSVSYNEQFF. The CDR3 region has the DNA TGTGCCAGCAGCCCTTGGACTAGCGTCTCCTACAATGAGCAGTTCTTC.

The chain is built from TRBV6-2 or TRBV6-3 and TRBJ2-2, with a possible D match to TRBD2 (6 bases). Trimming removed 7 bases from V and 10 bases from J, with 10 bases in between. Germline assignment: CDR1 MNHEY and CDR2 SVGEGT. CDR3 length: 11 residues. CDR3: CASTPGVELFF. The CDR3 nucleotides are TGTGCCAGCACCCCGGGGGTGGAGCTGTTTTTT.